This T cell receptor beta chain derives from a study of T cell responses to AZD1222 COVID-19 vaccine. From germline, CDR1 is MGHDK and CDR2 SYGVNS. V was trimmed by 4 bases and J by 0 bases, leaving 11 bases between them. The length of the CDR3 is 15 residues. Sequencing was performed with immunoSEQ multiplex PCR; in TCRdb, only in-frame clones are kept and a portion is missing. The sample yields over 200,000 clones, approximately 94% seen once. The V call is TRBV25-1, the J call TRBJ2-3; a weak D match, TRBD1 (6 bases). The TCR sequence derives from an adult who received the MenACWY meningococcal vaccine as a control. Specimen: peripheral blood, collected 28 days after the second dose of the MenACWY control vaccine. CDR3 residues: CASSVQGTSTDTQYF. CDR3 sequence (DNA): TGTGCCAGCAGTGTACAGGGAACTAGCACAGATACGCAGTATTTT.